This TCR beta chain comes out of a study of cytotoxic CD8 clonotypes in ibrutinib-treated CLL. Study at large: Partial response was seen in approximately 25 patients and complete response in 2; after median about 68 months, about 15 stayed remitted, roughly 12 progressed. The study, taken as a whole, reports: Rising at ibrutinib response, clonality subsequently fell back toward baseline at progression. Timing of sampling differed between sustained-remission and progressing patients.

About this clone: Its target is not known.

V was pared by 3 bases and J by 2 bases, with 12 bases between. Germline CDR1 is SGDLS and CDR2 is YYNGEE. The CDR3 length is 15 residues. Profiling relied on immunoSEQ multiplex PCR, and the TCRdb table lists in-frame clones only, not all of them. The table lists around 310,000 clones, about 80% of them singletons. This TCR came from a human donor with chronic lymphocytic leukemia. The sequencing here drew on PBMCs, taken before ibrutinib treatment. The rearrangement joins TRBV9 to TRBJ1-3; unclear D gene. This chain's CDR3 is CASSGVGRAGNTIYF. CDR3 sequence (DNA): TGTGCCAGCAGCGGAGTTGGACGGGCTGGAAACACCATATATTTT.